A selection of T cell receptor beta chains follows, all from one sample in a study of identical twins. MiXCR, run by TCRdb on the 5' RACE reads, gives a single entry per CDR3 protein. The sample includes some 270,000 distinct CDR3 sequences, about 8.3% of them seen just once. Another study also made use of these data, one on yellow fever vaccine responses in identical twins.

The sequenced sample was CD8+ T cells sorted from blood. These receptors were obtained from a young woman in good health. Both conserved end residues are part of each CDR3. The D gene is left open where the match is weak. Clone size is shown for a subset of rows, as once, few, many or a class of expanded clone.

V gene,J gene,D gene,clone size,CDR3 protein,CDR3 DNA
TRBV6-5,TRBJ2-2,-,many,CASSYPNTGELFF,TGTGCCAGCAGTTACCCGAACACCGGGGAGCTGTTTTTT
TRBV4-3,TRBJ2-7,-,many,CASSQDRARSYEQYF,TGCGCCAGCAGCCAAGACAGGGCGCGATCCTACGAGCAGTACTTC
TRBV20-1,TRBJ2-5,-,few,CSARYGRGNQRVQETQYF,TGCAGTGCTAGGTACGGCCGGGGGAACCAGAGAGTGCAAGAGACCCAGTACTTC
TRBV15,TRBJ2-1,-,medium-sized,CATSRASGGSYNEQFF,TGTGCCACCAGCAGAGCCTCCGGGGGCTCCTACAATGAGCAGTTCTTC
TRBV20-1,TRBJ2-7,-,-,CSARDRAEPFYEQYF,TGCAGTGCTAGAGATAGGGCAGAGCCCTTCTACGAGCAGTACTTC
TRBV11-2,TRBJ2-5,TRBD1,-,CASSLRTGKETQYF,TGTGCCAGCAGCCTTCGGACAGGGAAAGAGACCCAGTACTTC
TRBV9,TRBJ2-7,-,few,CASSEGGGPNYEQYF,TGTGCCAGCAGCGAGGGTGGTGGGCCTAACTACGAGCAGTACTTC
TRBV5-4,TRBJ2-7,TRBD2,-,CAISFGRGYEQYF,TGTGCCATCAGCTTTGGGAGGGGCTACGAGCAGTACTTC
TRBV7-3,TRBJ2-3,TRBD2,-,CASCGRTSGLTDTQYF,TGTGCCAGCTGCGGGAGGACTAGCGGGCTCACAGATACGCAGTATTTT
TRBV11-2,TRBJ2-4,-,-,CASSLKGVLAKNIQYF,TGTGCCAGCAGCTTAAAGGGGGTACTAGCCAAAAACATTCAGTACTTC
TRBV24-1,TRBJ2-2,-,many,CATSDPRARDTGELFF,TGTGCCACCAGTGATCCCAGGGCTCGGGACACCGGGGAGCTGTTTTTT
TRBV29-1,TRBJ2-1,TRBD2,many,CSVVASGSSYNEQFF,TGCAGCGTTGTGGCTAGCGGGAGTTCCTACAATGAGCAGTTCTTC
TRBV12-3/TRBV12-4,TRBJ2-2,-,many,CASSPISGTGELFF,TGTGCCAGCAGTCCAATTTCGGGGACCGGGGAGCTGTTTTTT
TRBV12-3/TRBV12-4,TRBJ2-2,TRBD2,few,CASSFGSGGRELFF,TGTGCCAGCAGTTTCGGTAGCGGGGGCCGGGAGCTGTTTTTT
TRBV7-9,TRBJ2-2,-,-,CASSLLKQHTGELFF,TGTGCCAGCAGCTTATTAAAACAGCACACCGGGGAGCTGTTTTTT
TRBV4-1,TRBJ2-4,-,-,CASSQEVGADKNIQYF,TGCGCCAGCAGCCAAGAGGTAGGGGCAGACAAAAACATTCAGTACTTC
TRBV4-1,TRBJ2-4,-,many,CASSQVPHLDIQYF,TGCGCCAGCAGCCAAGTTCCCCATTTGGACATTCAGTACTTC
TRBV2,TRBJ2-3,-,few,CASSEATSPGPTDTQYF,TGTGCCAGCAGTGAAGCGACTTCACCGGGACCCACAGATACGCAGTATTTT
TRBV3-1,TRBJ2-7,-,few,CASSQLLWQQYF,TGTGCCAGCAGCCAATTATTGTGGCAGCAGTACTTC
TRBV29-1,TRBJ2-5,TRBD1,few,CSVEDLLDRGEEETQYF,TGCAGCGTTGAAGATCTTCTGGACAGGGGCGAGGAAGAGACCCAGTACTTC
TRBV4-2,TRBJ2-5,TRBD2,-,CASSQDRLAGGQTQYF,TGTGCCAGCAGCCAAGATCGACTAGCGGGGGGCCAGACCCAGTACTTC
TRBV7-9,TRBJ1-5,-,-,CASSTRDNNQPQHF,TGTGCCAGCAGCACCCGGGACAACAATCAGCCCCAGCATTTT
TRBV6-1,TRBJ2-3,-,-,CASSLTVKGDTQYF,TGTGCCAGCAGCCTTACAGTAAAGGGAGATACGCAGTATTTT
TRBV4-1,TRBJ2-7,-,-,CASSQLSGTYEQYF,TGCGCCAGCAGCCAACTATCAGGGACGTACGAGCAGTACTTC
TRBV4-1,TRBJ2-7,-,-,CASSQDSAGAYEQYF,TGCGCCAGCAGCCAAGATTCCGCAGGGGCCTACGAGCAGTACTTC
TRBV29-1,TRBJ1-2,-,-,CSGDYGYTF,TGCAGCGGGGACTATGGCTACACCTTC
TRBV12-3/TRBV12-4,TRBJ2-1,TRBD1,many,CASSSETGGDEQFF,TGTGCCAGCAGTTCCGAGACAGGGGGGGATGAGCAGTTCTTC
TRBV21-1,TRBJ2-5,-,-,CASSKADRGDPYQETQYF,TGTGCCAGCAGCAAAGCGGACAGGGGTGATCCGTACCAAGAGACCCAGTACTTC
TRBV12-3/TRBV12-4,TRBJ2-1,-,many,CASSPPGRTYNEQFF,TGTGCCAGCAGTCCGCCGGGGAGGACCTACAATGAGCAGTTCTTC
TRBV20-1,TRBJ2-1,TRBD2,few,CSARDITSGMHEQFF,TGCAGTGCTAGAGATATCACTAGCGGGATGCATGAGCAGTTCTTC
TRBV9,TRBJ2-3,-,-,CASSLLGQDTQYF,TGTGCCAGCAGCCTACTGGGCCAGGATACGCAGTATTTT
TRBV7-6,TRBJ2-1,-,-,CASSPYGGDEQFF,TGTGCCAGCAGCCCATATGGGGGTGATGAGCAGTTCTTC
TRBV20-1,TRBJ2-1,TRBD2,-,CSAEGAGGPNEQFF,TGCAGTGCTGAGGGGGCGGGAGGGCCCAATGAGCAGTTCTTC
TRBV11-2,TRBJ2-7,-,few,CASSLGATTSYEQYF,TGTGCCAGCAGCTTAGGGGCGACCACTTCCTACGAGCAGTACTTC
TRBV24-1,TRBJ2-2,-,few,CATQDTLDTGELFF,TGTGCCACCCAGGACACCCTCGACACCGGGGAGCTGTTTTTT
TRBV13,TRBJ2-3,-,few,CASSLGVAYTQYF,TGTGCCAGCAGCCTAGGGGTAGCCTATACGCAGTATTTT
TRBV7-9,TRBJ2-7,TRBD1,-,CASSSTRTGHYEQYF,TGTGCCAGCAGCAGTACAAGGACAGGGCACTACGAGCAGTACTTC
TRBV9,TRBJ1-2,-,-,CASSLPRGTEDYGYTF,TGTGCCAGCAGCCTCCCCCGAGGGACGGAAGATTATGGCTACACCTTC
TRBV9,TRBJ1-1,-,few,CASSVSGKGTEAFF,TGTGCCAGCAGCGTATCGGGCAAGGGCACTGAAGCTTTCTTT
TRBV20-1,TRBJ1-1,-,few,CSARDLLGVDTEAFF,TGCAGTGCTAGAGATCTTCTGGGTGTGGACACTGAAGCTTTCTTT
TRBV3-1,TRBJ2-7,TRBD1,-,CASSQVRTGASYEQYF,TGTGCCAGCAGCCAAGTCCGGACAGGGGCTTCCTACGAGCAGTACTTC
TRBV5-6,TRBJ2-6,-,-,CASGPGAGANVLTF,TGTGCCAGCGGCCCCGGAGCCGGGGCCAACGTCCTGACTTTC
TRBV5-8,TRBJ2-7,-,few,CASSSLGPYEQYF,TGTGCCAGCAGCTCCCTCGGCCCCTACGAGCAGTACTTC
TRBV12-3/TRBV12-4,TRBJ1-2,-,-,CASSFRAGHGYTF,TGTGCCAGCAGTTTTCGGGCAGGTCATGGCTACACCTTC
TRBV7-8,TRBJ2-7,TRBD1,few,CASRSEDRGDSYEQYF,TGTGCCAGCAGGTCCGAGGACAGGGGAGACTCCTACGAGCAGTACTTC